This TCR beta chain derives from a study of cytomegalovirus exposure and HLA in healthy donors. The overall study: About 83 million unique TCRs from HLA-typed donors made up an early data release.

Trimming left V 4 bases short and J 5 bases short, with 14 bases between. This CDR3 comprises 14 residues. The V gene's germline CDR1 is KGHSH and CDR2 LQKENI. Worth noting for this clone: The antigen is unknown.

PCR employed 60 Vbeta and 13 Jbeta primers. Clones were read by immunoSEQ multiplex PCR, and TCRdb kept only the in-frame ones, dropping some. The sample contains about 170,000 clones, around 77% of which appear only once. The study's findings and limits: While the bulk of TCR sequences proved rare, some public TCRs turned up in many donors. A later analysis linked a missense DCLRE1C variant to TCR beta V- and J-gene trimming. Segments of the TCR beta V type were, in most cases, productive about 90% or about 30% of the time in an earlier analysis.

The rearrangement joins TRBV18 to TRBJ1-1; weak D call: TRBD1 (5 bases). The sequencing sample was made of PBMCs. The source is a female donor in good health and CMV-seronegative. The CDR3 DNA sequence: TGTGCCAGCTCACGACCGGAGGGGCGGACTGAAGCTTTCTTT. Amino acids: CASSRPEGRTEAFF.